This T cell receptor beta chain was identified in a study of identifying expanded T cells in peripheral blood. Study-wide findings and caveats: Over around two and four weeks, about 15 and 19 clones changed, versus around 1.3 between replicates. Across healthy donors, higher total template counts meant significantly greater roughly 2-week count variance.

With regard to this clone: Its antigen is as yet unknown.

V lost 0 bases and J lost 6, with 11 bases in between. The germline V gene has CDR1 LGHNA and CDR2 YSLEER. This CDR3 contains 15 residues. Assay: immunoSEQ multiplex PCR; the TCRdb copy retains only in-frame clones and omits some. The sample lists just over 90,000 clones; 88% were seen once. Healthy donors had no documented immune events, such as infections, while sampled. The sequencing input was blood. The chain joins TRBV4-3 to TRBJ2-2, with D tentatively TRBD1 (6 bases). This TCR was sampled from a person aged 18 to 75 in good health. The DNA for the CDR3 is TGCGCCAGCAGCCAAGACAGGGGATGGCCCGGGGAGCTGTTTTTT. It yields the protein CASSQDRGWPGELFF.